This T cell receptor (beta chain) was profiled in a study of shared clonotypes between healthy human individuals (TCRdb year 2020). Notes on the research overall: The cohort comprised two women and three men aged 18 to 49 years. Leukapheresis yielded between about 0.9 and 9 billion PBMCs per donor. Blood TCR repertoires of five healthy adults were deeply sequenced to estimate repertoire size and the extent of clonotype sharing between individuals. For each donor, CD4 naive and CD4 memory were each given three plates, CD8 naive was given two plates, and CD8 memory was given one plate. To increase sequencing depth and limit assay-specific biases, different laboratories used diverse techniques to prepare libraries and sequence TCR repertoires. Study-wide findings and limitations: Compared with non-shared clonotypes, the clonotypes found in all four sorted-subset donors had higher generation probabilities. Naive subsets generally had larger estimated clonotype richness than memory subsets did. Sampling was limited to blood, and TCR repertoires in tissue likely differ from TCR repertoires in blood. Pairwise subsampling indicated that sequencing depth was expected to affect the degree of clonotype sharing among donors. About 5% of naive CD4, 3.5% of naive CD8, roughly 2.5% of memory CD4, and over 0.35% of memory CD8 clonotypes were shared across several donors. Rarefaction of sorted-subset datasets indicated incomplete sequencing despite the large sequencing depth. Because the study included only a small number of donors, the genetic and exposure-history diversity represented was limited.

Healthy HIV-negative adults with no recently reported acute infections or vaccinations were included as donors. Only Caucasian adults living in Nashville, Tennessee, USA were represented among the donors. CD8 memory samples consisted of magnetically selected CD45RO+ cells combined with CCR7-negative CD45RA+ effector memory (TemRA) cells. Blood was obtained by leukapheresis, after which PBMCs were separated by Ficoll-Histopaque density gradient centrifugation and cryopreserved in liquid nitrogen vapor phase. Analytical flow cytometry was used to check the purity and quantity of each magnetically sorted T cell population. From each sorted fraction, genomic DNA was isolated and quantified by UV absorbance on a Nanodrop 2000c. Regarding this clone: No cognate antigen has been identified for it. No base qualities exist here, and no much larger clone lies one base off it.

TCR CDR3 regions were amplified from genomic DNA by multiplex PCR using the deep immunoSEQ assay. For each cell subset, the extracted genomic DNA was distributed evenly across all wells of several immunoSEQ 96-well plates, and each plate served as one replicate. For sorted subsets, 200 to 250 ng genomic DNA, equal to tens of thousands of T cell genomes, was loaded into each replicate PCR. Purified libraries were quantified with a Qubit 3.0 fluorometer, sized on a Bioanalyzer 2100, and re-quantified with the KAPA Library Quantification kit. A separate single-read 150-cycle Illumina NextSeq 550 flow cell was used to sequence each immunoSEQ 96-well plate. As for how the authors treated the data: Because only junctional sequences without quality scores were contained in the immunoSEQ output, filtering matching that applied to full-length reads could not be performed. To assign V/J genes and CDR3, sequences were annotated using PyIR, a Python wrapper for IgBLAST v1.9, with IMGT germline references. Reads were filtered out if the reads had weak V/J assignments (E-value above 1e-6), no CDR3, stop codons, out-of-frame junctions, or ambiguous translated residues. V3J clonotypes were defined as sequences sharing the same inferred V gene, J gene, and CDR3 amino acid sequence. To compute the percentage overlap between repertoires, the number of shared unique clonotypes was divided by the size of the smaller repertoire. Three approaches were used to assess repertoire richness: RTK rarefaction, the Chao1 estimator, and Recon v2.1 estimates of unobserved clonotypes. Generation probabilities were computed with OLGA for all TCRbeta clonotypes obtained by the gDNA method from four donors. TCRdb re-hosts the immuneACCESS table, in-frame sequences only. Its copies lack some clones; in the studies checked, an unresolved V gene accounts for under half of them, and the cause for the rest is not known. Clone size and V and J calls were adopted from that table, with D and trimming inferred from the DNA. In this sample the table shows roughly 720,000 clones, roughly 91% of which occur a single time. The ten largest clones add up to 34% of the sample.

This TCR came from a man aged 18 to 30 in good health. Some clones in this sample may be carry-over from other donors' samples. Sequenced material: memory CD8+ T cells from PBMCs. The sample's cell subset or site label, in plain terms: CD45RO+ cells pooled with CCR7-negative TemRA cells.

The nucleotide sequence reads TGTGCCAGCAGCGTAGTGGCGGGAGTCCAAGAGACCCAGTACTTC. This sequence encodes CASSVVAGVQETQYF. This chain is built from TRBV9 and TRBJ2-5; a stretch of 7 junction bases matches TRBD2. Trimming accounts for 0 bases at V and 1 base at J, while the number of junction bases matched to no gene is 3. The germline V gene yields SGDLS for CDR1 and YYNGEE for CDR2. The CDR3 covers 15 residues, taking in both the cysteine and the phenylalanine. Only CDR3 DNA remains: 45 bases, in frame from the first base.